The entry that follows covers one TCR beta chain sequence. Clones were sequenced by immunoSEQ multiplex PCR, and TCRdb holds only the in-frame ones, with some missing. In the table there are approximately 200,000 clones, nearly 90% of which are singletons. Germline-derived CDR1 and CDR2 are LGHDT and YNNKEL (reference sequence). The CDR3 covers 13 residues. Trimming took off 1 base at V and 10 bases at J, with 11 bases between the two ends. Cohort allocation depended upon clinical history that participants reported. For recovered donors of Cohort 3, there were two negative PCRs, clearance, or symptom resolution. The entry originates in a study of blood T cell repertoires in COVID-19. About the research overall: Donors in the United States, Italy and Spain gave samples during acute or convalescent COVID-19. PBMCs, B-cell-depleted T cells, or T cells were the source of the cDNA or gDNA that made up the material.

The gene calls are TRBV3-1 (or the pseudogene TRBV3-2) and TRBJ2-1, with a tentative D call TRBD2 (5 bases). The sequence came from a man aged 25 to 40 who had recovered from COVID-19. Specimen: PBMCs or T cells enriched from blood (not recorded which). CDR3 residues: CASSQAGIFEQFF. CDR3 sequence (DNA): TGTGCCAGCAGCCAAGCCGGGATTTTCGAGCAGTTCTTC.